The sequence of this T cell receptor (beta chain) was determined in a study of response to subunit inactivated influenza vaccine. Study-wide results and caveats: A suggestion made by the authors is that each seasonal influenza vaccination recruits few new T cells.

J gave up 4 bases and V 4 bases, and 2 bases lay outside the gene matches. Germline-derived CDR1 and CDR2 are SGHNT and YYREEE (reference sequence). The length of the CDR3 is 13 residues. MiXCR, run by TCRdb on the RT-PCR reads, gives a single entry per CDR3 protein. The table records 200,000 to 300,000 distinct CDR3 sequences, 9% to 15% of them present only once. Many counts were recorded for this clonotype. Its specificity is unknown. This chain connects TRBV5-4 to TRBJ1-1; 9 nucleotides match TRBD1. The input for sequencing was non-naive T cells sorted from PBMCs, taken around two weeks before vaccination. The origin of this receptor is a man aged 50-60 years who received an inactivated influenza vaccine. CDR3 sequence: CASSQTGGTEAFF. The CDR3 nucleotides are TGTGCCAGCAGCCAGACAGGGGGCACTGAAGCTTTCTTT.